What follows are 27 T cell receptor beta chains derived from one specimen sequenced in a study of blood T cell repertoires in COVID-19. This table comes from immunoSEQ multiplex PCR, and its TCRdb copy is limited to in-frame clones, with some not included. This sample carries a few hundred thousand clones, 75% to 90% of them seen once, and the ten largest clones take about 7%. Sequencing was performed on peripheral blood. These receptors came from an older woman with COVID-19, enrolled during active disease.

CDR3 nucleotides: TGCAGTGCTAGTATCCAGCAAGAGACCCAGTACTTC. Amino acid sequence: CSASIQQETQYF. V gene TRBV20-1 combines with J gene TRBJ2-5; D remains unclear. Germline-derived CDR1 and CDR2 are DFQATT and SNEGSKA (reference sequence). CDR3 length equals 12 residues. The V and J ends lost 3 bases and 2 bases respectively, with 7 bases between them.

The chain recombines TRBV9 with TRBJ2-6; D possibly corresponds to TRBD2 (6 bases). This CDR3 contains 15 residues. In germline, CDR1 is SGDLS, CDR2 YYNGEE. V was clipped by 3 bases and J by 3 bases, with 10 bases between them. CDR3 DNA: TGTGCCAGCAGCGAGGAGGGGATTGGGGCCAACGTCCTGACTTTC. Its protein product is CASSEEGIGANVLTF.

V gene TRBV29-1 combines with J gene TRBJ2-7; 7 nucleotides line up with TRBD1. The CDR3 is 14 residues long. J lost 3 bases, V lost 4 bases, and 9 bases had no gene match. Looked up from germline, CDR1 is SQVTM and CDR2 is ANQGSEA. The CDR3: CSVVVDRLGYEQYF. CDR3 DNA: TGCAGCGTTGTGGTGGACAGGCTAGGCTACGAGCAGTACTTC.

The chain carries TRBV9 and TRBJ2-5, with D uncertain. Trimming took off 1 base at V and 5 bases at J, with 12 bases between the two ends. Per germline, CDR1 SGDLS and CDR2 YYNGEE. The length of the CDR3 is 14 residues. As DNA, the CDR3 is TGTGCCAGCAGCGTAACATCCTACGGGGAGACCCAGTACTTC. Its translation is CASSVTSYGETQYF.

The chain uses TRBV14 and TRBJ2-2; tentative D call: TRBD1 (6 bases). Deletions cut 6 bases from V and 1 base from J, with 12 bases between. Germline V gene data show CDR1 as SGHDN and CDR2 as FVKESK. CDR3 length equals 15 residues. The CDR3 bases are TGTGCCAGCAGAGCAGGACAGAAGAACACCGGGGAGCTGTTTTTT. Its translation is CASRAGQKNTGELFF.

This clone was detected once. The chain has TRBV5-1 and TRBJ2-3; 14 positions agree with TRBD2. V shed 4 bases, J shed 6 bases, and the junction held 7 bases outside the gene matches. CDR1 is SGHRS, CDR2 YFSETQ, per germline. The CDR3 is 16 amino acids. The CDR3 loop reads CASSPGTSGGGDTQYF. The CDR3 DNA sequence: TGCGCCAGCAGCCCGGGGACTAGCGGGGGAGGGGATACGCAGTATTTT.

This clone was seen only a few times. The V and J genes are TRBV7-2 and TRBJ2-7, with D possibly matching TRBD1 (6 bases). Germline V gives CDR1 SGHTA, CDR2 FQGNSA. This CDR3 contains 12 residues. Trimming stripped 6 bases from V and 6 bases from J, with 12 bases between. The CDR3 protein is CASRFTGTEQYF. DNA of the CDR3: TGTGCCAGCAGATTTACAGGGACCGAGCAGTACTTC.

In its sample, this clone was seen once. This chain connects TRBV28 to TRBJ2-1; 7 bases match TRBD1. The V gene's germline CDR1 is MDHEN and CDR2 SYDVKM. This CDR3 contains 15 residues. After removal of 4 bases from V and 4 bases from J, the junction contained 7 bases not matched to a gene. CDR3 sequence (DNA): TGTGCCAGCAGTTCCTCCGGGACAGAATACAATGAGCAGTTCTTC. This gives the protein CASSSSGTEYNEQFF. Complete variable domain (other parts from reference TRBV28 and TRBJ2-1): DVKVTQSSRYLVKRTGEKVFLECVQDMDHENMFWYRQDPGLGLRLIYFSYDVKMKEKGDIPEGYSVSREKKERFSLILESASTNQTSMYLCASSSSGTEYNEQFFGPGTRLTVL.

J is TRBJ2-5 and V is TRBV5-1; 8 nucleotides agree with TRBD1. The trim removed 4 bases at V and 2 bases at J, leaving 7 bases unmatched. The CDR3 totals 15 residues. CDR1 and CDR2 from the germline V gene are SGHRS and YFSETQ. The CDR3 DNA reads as TGCGCCAGCAGCCCAGCGAACAGGGGGCAAGAGACCCAGTACTTC. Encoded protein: CASSPANRGQETQYF.

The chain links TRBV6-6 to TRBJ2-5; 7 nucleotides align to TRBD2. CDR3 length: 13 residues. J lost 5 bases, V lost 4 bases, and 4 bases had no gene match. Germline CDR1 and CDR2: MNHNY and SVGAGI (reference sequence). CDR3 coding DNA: TGTGCCAGCAGTTTTGGGGGGGTGGAGACCCAGTACTTC. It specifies CASSFGGVETQYF.

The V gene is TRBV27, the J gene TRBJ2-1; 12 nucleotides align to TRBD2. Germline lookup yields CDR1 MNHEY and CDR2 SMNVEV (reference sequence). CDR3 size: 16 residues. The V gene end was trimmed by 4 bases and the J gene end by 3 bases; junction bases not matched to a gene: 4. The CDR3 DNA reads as TGTGCCAGCAGTTCCACTAGCGGGGGGAGCTACAATGAGCAGTTCTTC. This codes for CASSSTSGGSYNEQFF.

In nucleotides, the CDR3 is TGTGCCAGCAGCTTATCGCTAGCGGGGCCCCACGAGCAGTACTTC. Protein sequence: CASSLSLAGPHEQYF. The gene calls are TRBV5-6 and TRBJ2-7; 9 bases are a match to TRBD2. There are 15 residues in the CDR3. The ends lost 2 bases at V and 5 bases at J; junction bases unmatched: 8. Germline loops: CDR1 SGHDT, CDR2 YYEEEE.

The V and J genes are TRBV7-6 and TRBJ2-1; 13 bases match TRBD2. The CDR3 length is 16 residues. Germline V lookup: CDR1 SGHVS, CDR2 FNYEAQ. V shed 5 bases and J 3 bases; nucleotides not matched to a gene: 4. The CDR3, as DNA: TGTGCCAGCAGCCTAGGGACTAGCGGGGTCTACAATGAGCAGTTCTTC. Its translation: CASSLGTSGVYNEQFF.

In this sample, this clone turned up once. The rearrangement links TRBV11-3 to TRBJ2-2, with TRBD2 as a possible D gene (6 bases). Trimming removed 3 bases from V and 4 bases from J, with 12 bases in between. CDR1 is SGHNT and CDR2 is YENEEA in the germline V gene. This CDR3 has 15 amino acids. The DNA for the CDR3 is TGTGCCAGCAGCTTGGGGGGACCAAGCACCGGGGAGCTGTTTTTT. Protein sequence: CASSLGGPSTGELFF.

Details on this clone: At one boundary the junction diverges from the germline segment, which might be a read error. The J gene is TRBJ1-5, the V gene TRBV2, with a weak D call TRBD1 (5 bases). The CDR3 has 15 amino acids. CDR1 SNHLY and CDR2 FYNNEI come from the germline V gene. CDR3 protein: CASKGGAYSNQPQHF. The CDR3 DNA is TGTGCAAGCAAGGGAGGGGCCTATAGCAATCAGCCCCAGCATTTT.

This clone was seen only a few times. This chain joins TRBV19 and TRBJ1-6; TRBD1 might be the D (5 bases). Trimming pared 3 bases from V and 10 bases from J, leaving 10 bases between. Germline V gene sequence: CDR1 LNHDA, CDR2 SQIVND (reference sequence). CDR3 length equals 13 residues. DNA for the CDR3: TGTGCCAGTAGTATCTCCAGGGTCTCACCCCTCCACTTT. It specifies CASSISRVSPLHF.

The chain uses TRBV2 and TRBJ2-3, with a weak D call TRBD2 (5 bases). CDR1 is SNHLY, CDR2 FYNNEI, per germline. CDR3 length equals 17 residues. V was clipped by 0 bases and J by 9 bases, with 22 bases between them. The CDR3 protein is CASSEALGADHRWTQYF. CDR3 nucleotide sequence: TGTGCCAGCAGTGAAGCGCTCGGAGCGGACCACCGGTGGACGCAGTATTTT.

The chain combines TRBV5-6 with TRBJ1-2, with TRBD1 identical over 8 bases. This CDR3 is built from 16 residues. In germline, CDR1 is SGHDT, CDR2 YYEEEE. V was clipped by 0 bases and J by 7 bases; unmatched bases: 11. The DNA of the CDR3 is TGTGCCAGCAGCTTGGCGGGTGTGACAGGGGAATTTGGCTACACCTTC. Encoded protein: CASSLAGVTGEFGYTF.

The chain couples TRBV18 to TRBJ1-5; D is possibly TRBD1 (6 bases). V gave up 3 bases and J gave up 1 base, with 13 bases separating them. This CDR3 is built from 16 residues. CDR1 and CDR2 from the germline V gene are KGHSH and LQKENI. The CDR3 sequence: CASSPLNQGSNQPQHF. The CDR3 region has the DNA TGTGCCAGCTCACCCCTAAATCAGGGGAGCAATCAGCCCCAGCATTTT.

CDR3 in amino acids: CATSDRAGEQFF. The CDR3 DNA follows: TGTGCCACCAGTGACAGGGCTGGTGAGCAGTTCTTC. This chain links TRBV24-1 with TRBJ2-1; a weak D match, TRBD1 (5 bases). This CDR3 has 12 amino acids. V shed 4 bases and J shed 9 bases, with 9 bases lying between them. In germline, CDR1 is KGHDR, CDR2 SFDVKD.

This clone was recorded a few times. The CDR3 loop is CASSQDAGAGNTIYF. The CDR3 nucleotides are TGCGCCAGCAGCCAAGATGCGGGGGCCGGGAACACCATATATTTT. This sequence joins TRBV4-3 and TRBJ1-3; D may be TRBD1 (6 bases). Deletions cut 0 bases from V and 7 bases from J, with 13 bases between. Germline V gene data show CDR1 as LGHNA and CDR2 as YSLEER. The CDR3 has 15 residues.

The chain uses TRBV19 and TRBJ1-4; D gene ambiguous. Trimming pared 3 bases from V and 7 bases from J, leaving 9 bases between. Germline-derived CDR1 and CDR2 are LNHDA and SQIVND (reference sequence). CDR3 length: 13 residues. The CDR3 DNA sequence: TGTGCCAGTAGTATTTCGGGAGTTGAAAAACTGTTTTTT. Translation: CASSISGVEKLFF.

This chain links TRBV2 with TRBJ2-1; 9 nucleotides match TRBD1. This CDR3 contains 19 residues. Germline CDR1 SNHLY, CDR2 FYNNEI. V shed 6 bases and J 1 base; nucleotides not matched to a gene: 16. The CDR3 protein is CASRLPGQGPGKSYNEQFF. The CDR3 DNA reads TGTGCCAGCAGACTGCCGGGACAGGGTCCCGGAAAGTCCTACAATGAGCAGTTCTTC.

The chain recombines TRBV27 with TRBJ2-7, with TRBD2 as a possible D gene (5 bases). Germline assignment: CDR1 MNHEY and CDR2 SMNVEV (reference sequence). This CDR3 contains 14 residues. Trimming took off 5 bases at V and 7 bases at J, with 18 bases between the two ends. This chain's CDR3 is CASSPAPNRREQYF. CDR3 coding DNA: TGTGCCAGCAGTCCCGCCCCGAACCGGAGGGAGCAGTACTTC.

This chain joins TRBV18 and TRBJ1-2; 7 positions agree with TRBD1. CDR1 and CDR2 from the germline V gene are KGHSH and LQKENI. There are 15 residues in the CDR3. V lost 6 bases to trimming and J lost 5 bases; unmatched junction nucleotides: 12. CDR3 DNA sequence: TGTGCCAGCTCCCCCACTATTGACAGGGTATATGGCTACACCTTC. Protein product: CASSPTIDRVYGYTF.

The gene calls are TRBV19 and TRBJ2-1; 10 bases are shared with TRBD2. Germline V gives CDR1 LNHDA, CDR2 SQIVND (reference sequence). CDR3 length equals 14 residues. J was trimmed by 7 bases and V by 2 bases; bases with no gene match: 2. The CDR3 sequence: CASSIISGGNEQFF. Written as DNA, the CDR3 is TGTGCCAGTAGTATAATTAGCGGGGGGAATGAGCAGTTCTTC.

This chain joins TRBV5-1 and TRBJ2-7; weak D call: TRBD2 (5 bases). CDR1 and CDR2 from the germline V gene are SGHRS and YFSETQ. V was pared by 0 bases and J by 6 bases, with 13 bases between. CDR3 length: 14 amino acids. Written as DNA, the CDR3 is TGCGCCAGCAGCTTGGCTGCCGGTCGGGGCGAGCAGTACTTC. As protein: CASSLAAGRGEQYF. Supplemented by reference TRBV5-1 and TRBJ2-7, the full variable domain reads KAGVTQTPRYLIKTRGQQVTLSCSPISGHRSVSWYQQTPGQGLQFLFEYFSETQRNKGNFPGRFSGRQFSNSRSEMNVSTLELGDSALYLCASSLAAGRGEQYFGPGTRLTVT.